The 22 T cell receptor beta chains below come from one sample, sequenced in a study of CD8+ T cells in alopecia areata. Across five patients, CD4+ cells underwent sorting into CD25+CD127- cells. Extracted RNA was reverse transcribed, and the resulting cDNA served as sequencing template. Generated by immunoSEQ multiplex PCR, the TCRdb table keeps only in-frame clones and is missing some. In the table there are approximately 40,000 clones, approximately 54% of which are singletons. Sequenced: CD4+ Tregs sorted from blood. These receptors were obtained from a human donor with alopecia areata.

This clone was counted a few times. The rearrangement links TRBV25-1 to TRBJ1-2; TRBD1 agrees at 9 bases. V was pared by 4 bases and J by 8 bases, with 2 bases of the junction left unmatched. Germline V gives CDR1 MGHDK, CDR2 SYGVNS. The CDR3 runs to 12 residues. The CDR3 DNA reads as TGTGCCAGCAGTGGGACAGGGGTCGGCTACACCTTC. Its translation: CASSGTGVGYTF.

The CDR3 loop is CASSIWGRAPGYTF. The CDR3 DNA follows: TGTGCCAGTAGTATTTGGGGCAGGGCCCCTGGCTACACCTTC. This chain joins TRBV19 and TRBJ1-2, with D possibly TRBD1 on 5 matching bases. This CDR3 is 14 amino acids long. Deletions cut 3 bases from V and 7 bases from J, with 15 bases between. Germline V CDR1 and CDR2: LNHDA, SQIVND (reference sequence).

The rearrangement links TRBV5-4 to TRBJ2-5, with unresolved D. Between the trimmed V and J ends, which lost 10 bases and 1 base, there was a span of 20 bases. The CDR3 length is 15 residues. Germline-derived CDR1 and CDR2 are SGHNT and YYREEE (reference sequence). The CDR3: CAAGDLGRAQETQYF. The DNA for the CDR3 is TGTGCCGCCGGAGATCTGGGCAGAGCCCAAGAGACCCAGTACTTC. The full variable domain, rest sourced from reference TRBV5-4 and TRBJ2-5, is ETGVTQSPTHLIKTRGQQVTLRCSSQSGHNTVSWYQQALGQGPQFIFQYYREEENGRGNFPPRFSGLQFPNYSSELNVNALELDDSALYLCAAGDLGRAQETQYFGPGTRLLVL.

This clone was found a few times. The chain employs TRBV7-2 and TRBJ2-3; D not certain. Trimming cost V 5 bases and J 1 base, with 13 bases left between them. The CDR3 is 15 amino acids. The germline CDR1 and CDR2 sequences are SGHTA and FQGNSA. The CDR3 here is CASSPADGRTDTQYF. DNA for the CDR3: TGTGCCAGCAGCCCAGCAGACGGACGCACAGATACGCAGTATTTT.

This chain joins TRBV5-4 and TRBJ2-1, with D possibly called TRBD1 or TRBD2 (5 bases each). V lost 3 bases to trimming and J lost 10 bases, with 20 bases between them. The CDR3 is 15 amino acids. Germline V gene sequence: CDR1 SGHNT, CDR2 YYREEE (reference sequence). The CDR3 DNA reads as TGTGCCAGCAGCTCGATGGGTAGGGGAGCAAGGGAGCAGTTCTTC. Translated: CASSSMGRGAREQFF.

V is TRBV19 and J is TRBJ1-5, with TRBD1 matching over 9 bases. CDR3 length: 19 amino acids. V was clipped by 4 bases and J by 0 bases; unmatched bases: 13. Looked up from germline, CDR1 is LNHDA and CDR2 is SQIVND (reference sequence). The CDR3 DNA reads TGTGCCAGTAGTAGCCTATACCGGGACAGGGATTATAGCAATCAGCCCCAGCATTTT. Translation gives CASSSLYRDRDYSNQPQHF.

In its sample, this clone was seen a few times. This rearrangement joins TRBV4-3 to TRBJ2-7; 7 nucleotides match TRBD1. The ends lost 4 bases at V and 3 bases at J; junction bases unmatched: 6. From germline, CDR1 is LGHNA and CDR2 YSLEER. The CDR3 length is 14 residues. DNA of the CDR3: TGCGCCAGCAGCCCCGGGACAGCTGACTACGAGCAGTACTTC. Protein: CASSPGTADYEQYF.

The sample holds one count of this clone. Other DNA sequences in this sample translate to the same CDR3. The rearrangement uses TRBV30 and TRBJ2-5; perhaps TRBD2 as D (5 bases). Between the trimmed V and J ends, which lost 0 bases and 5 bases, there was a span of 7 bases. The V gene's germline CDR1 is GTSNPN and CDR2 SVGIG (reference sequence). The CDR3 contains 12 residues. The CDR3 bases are TGTGCCTGGAGTGTACGAGGGGAGACCCAGTACTTC. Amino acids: CAWSVRGETQYF.

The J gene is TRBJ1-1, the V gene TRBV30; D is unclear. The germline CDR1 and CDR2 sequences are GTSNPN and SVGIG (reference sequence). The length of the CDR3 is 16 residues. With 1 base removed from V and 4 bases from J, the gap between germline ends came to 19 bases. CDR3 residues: CAWSGTVIGQGTEAFF. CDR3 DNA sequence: TGTGCCTGGAGTGGTACGGTGATAGGGCAAGGCACTGAAGCTTTCTTT.

The CDR3 reads CASSISWGSYEQYF. CDR3 in DNA: TGTGCCAGTAGTATATCCTGGGGGTCCTACGAGCAGTACTTC. The chain couples TRBV19 to TRBJ2-7; D tentatively reads TRBD1 or TRBD2 (5 bases each). V was clipped by 2 bases and J by 1 base, with 9 bases between them. The germline V gene has CDR1 LNHDA and CDR2 SQIVND (reference sequence). The CDR3 sequence is 14 residues long.

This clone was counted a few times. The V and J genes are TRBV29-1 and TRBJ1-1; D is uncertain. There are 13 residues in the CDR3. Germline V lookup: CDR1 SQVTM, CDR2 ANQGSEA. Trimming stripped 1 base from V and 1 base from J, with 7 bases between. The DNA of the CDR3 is TGCAGCGTTGAAGGCAACAAGAACACTGAAGCTTTCTTT. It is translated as CSVEGNKNTEAFF. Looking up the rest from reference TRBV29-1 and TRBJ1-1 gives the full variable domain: SAVISQKPSRDICQRGTSLTIQCQVDSQVTMMFWYRQQPGQSLTLIATANQGSEATYESGFVIDKFPISRPNLTFSTLTVSNMSPEDSSIYLCSVEGNKNTEAFFGQGTRLTVV.

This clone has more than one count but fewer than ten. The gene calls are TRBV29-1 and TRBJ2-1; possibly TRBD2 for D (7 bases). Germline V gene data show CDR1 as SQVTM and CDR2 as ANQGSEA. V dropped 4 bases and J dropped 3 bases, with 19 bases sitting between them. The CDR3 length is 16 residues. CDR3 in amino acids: CSVVLSGGGLYNEQFF. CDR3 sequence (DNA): TGCAGCGTTGTTTTATCTGGGGGGGGCCTCTACAATGAGCAGTTCTTC.

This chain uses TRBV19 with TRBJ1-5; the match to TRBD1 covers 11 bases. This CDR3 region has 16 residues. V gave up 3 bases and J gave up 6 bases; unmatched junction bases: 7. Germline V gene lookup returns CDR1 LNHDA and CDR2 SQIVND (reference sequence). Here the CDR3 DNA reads TGTGCCAGTAGTATTCCCGGGACAGGGGGTATTCAGCCCCAGCATTTT. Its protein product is CASSIPGTGGIQPQHF.

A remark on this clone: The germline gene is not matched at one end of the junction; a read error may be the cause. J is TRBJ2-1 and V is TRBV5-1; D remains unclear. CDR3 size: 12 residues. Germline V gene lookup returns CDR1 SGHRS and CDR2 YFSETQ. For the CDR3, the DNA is TGCGCCAGCAGCGGATCCTTCAATGAGCAGTTCTTC. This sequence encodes CASSGSFNEQFF.

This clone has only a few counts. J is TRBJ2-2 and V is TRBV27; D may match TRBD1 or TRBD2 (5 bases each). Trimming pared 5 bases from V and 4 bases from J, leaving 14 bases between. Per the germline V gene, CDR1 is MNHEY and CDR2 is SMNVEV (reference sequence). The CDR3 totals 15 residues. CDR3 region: CASSGPGRTTGELFF. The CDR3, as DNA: TGTGCCAGCAGTGGGCCGGGACGGACCACCGGGGAGCTGTTTTTT.

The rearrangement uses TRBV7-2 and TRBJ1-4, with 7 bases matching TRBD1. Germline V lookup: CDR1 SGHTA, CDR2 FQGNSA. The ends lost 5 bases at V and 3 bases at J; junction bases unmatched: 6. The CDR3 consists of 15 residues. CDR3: CASSPRQGPNEKLFF. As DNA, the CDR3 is TGTGCCAGCAGCCCCCGACAGGGACCTAATGAAAAACTGTTTTTT.

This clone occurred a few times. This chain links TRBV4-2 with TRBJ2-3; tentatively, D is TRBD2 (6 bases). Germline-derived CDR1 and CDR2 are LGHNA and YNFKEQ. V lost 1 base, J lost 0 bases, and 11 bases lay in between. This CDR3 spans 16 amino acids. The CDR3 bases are TGTGCCAGCAGCCAAGCTGGGACTCGCAGCACAGATACGCAGTATTTT. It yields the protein CASSQAGTRSTDTQYF.

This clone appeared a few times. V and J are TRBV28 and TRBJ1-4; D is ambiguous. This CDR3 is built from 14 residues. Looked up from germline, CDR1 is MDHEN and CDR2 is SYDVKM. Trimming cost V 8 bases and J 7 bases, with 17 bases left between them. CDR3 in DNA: TGTGCCAGCGGTAGACTCACCGGAGCTGAAAAACTGTTTTTT. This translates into CASGRLTGAEKLFF.

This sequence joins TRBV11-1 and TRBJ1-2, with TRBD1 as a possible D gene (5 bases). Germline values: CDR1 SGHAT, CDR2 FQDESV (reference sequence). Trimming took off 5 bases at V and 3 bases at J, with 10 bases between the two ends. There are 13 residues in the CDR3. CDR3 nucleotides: TGTGCCAGCAGCCCGGGACGTTACTATGGCTACACCTTC. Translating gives CASSPGRYYGYTF.

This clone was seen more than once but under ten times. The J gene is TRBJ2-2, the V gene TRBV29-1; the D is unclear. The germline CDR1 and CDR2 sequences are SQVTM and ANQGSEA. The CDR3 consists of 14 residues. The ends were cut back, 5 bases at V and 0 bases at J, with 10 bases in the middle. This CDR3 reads CSVRFGANTGELFF. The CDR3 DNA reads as TGCAGCGTTAGATTTGGGGCGAACACCGGGGAGCTGTTTTTT.

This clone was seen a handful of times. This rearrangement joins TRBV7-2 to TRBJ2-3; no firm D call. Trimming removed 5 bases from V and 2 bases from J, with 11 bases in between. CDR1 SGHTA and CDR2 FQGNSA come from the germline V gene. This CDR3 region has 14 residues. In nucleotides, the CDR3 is TGTGCCAGCAGCCGTAGACTCGTCACAGATACGCAGTATTTT. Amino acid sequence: CASSRRLVTDTQYF. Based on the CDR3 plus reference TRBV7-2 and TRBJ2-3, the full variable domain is GAGVSQSPSNKVTEKGKDVELRCDPISGHTALYWYRQSLGQGLEFLIYFQGNSAPDKSGLPSDRFSAERTGGSVSTLTIQRTQQEDSAVYLCASSRRLVTDTQYFGPGTRLTVL.

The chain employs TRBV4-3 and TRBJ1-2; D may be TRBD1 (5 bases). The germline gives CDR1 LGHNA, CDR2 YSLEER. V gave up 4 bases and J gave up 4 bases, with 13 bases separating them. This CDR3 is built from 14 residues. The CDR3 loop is CASSLWDASYGYTF. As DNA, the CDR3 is TGCGCCAGCAGCCTCTGGGACGCCAGCTATGGCTACACCTTC.